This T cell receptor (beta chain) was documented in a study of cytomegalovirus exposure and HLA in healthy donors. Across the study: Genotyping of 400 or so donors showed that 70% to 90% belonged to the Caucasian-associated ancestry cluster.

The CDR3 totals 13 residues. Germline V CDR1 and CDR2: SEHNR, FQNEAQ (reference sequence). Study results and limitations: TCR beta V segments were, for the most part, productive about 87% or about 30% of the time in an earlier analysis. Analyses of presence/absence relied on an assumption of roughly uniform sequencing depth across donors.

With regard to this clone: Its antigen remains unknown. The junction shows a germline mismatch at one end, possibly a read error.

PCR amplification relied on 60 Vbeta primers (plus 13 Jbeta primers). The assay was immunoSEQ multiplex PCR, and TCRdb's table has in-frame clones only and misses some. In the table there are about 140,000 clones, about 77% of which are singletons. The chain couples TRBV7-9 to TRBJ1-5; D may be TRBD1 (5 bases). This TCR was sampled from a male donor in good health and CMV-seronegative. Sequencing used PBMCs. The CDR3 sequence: CSSSLSRGQPQHF. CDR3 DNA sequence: TGTTCCAGCAGTCTTTCAAGGGGTCAGCCCCAGCATTTT.